The next 21 T cell receptor beta chains were all read from a single sample in a study of blood T cell repertoires in COVID-19. The table came from immunoSEQ multiplex PCR; TCRdb's copy has only in-frame clones and leaves some out. The data show some 240,000 clones, 70% to 85% seen once. The sequencing input was peripheral blood. All receptors derive from a woman in her thirties or forties who had recovered from COVID-19.

The chain joins TRBV11-3 to TRBJ2-3; TRBD2 aligns across 8 bases. V lost 5 bases, J lost 5 bases, and 9 bases stayed unmatched. From germline, CDR1 is SGHNT and CDR2 YENEEA. The CDR3 runs 15 residues. CDR3 amino acids: CASSQGTSQRDTQYF. In DNA, the CDR3 is TGTGCCAGCAGCCAAGGGACTAGTCAAAGAGATACGCAGTATTTT.

This chain joins TRBV10-3 and TRBJ2-7, with a weak D call TRBD1 (6 bases). Germline CDR1 reads ENHRY; CDR2 reads SYGVKD. The CDR3 is 14 amino acids. V lost 8 bases, J lost 0 bases, and 14 bases lay in between. DNA for the CDR3: TGTGCCATCGGGGACAACCTTAGCTCCTACGAGCAGTACTTC. This translates into CAIGDNLSSYEQYF.

The J gene is TRBJ2-2, the V gene TRBV4-3; D is perhaps TRBD1 (6 bases). The germline V and J ends were trimmed by 4 bases and 4 bases, with 13 bases remaining between them. The CDR3 is 15 amino acids. Germline CDR1 and CDR2: LGHNA and YSLEER. The DNA of the CDR3 is TGCGCCAGCAGCCCCACAGGGTCGTCCACCGGGGAGCTGTTTTTT. Protein: CASSPTGSSTGELFF.

The V gene is TRBV5-1, the J gene TRBJ2-5, with 8 bases aligning to TRBD2. The V segment lost 0 bases and the J segment 0 bases; nucleotides outside the gene matches: 4. Germline CDR1 reads SGHRS; CDR2 reads YFSETQ. The length of the CDR3 is 16 residues. CDR3 in DNA: TGCGCCAGCAGCTTGGGGGTAGCGGGGTACCAAGAGACCCAGTACTTC. Translated, it gives CASSLGVAGYQETQYF.

This chain connects TRBV5-1 to TRBJ2-5; the D gene is possibly TRBD1 (5 bases). The CDR3 totals 15 residues. Trimming shortened V by 1 base and J by 5 bases, and 15 bases separated the two germline ends. From germline, CDR1 is SGHRS and CDR2 YFSETQ. CDR3 in amino acids: CASSLNRPSGETQYF. The CDR3 DNA sequence: TGCGCCAGCAGCTTGAACAGGCCGTCAGGGGAGACCCAGTACTTC. The variable domain in full, with the rest retrieved from reference TRBV5-1 and TRBJ2-5, is KAGVTQTPRYLIKTRGQQVTLSCSPISGHRSVSWYQQTPGQGLQFLFEYFSETQRNKGNFPGRFSGRQFSNSRSEMNVSTLELGDSALYLCASSLNRPSGETQYFGPGTRLLVL.

The CDR3 sequence is CASSRGLAGTADTQYF. Here the CDR3 DNA reads TGCGCCAGCAGTAGGGGACTAGCGGGGACCGCAGATACGCAGTATTTT. The chain recombines TRBV5-1 with TRBJ2-3, with 13 bases lining up with TRBD2. Losses at the gene ends were 5 bases for V and 4 bases for J; bases not matched to a gene: 7. The germline gives CDR1 SGHRS, CDR2 YFSETQ. The CDR3 spans 16 residues.

This clone was observed a handful of times. The gene calls are TRBV10-2 and TRBJ2-7; a possible D gene is TRBD2 (5 bases). The CDR3 is made up of 11 amino acids. Per germline, CDR1 WSHSY and CDR2 SAAADI. V was trimmed by 8 bases and J by 10 bases, leaving 15 bases between them. The CDR3 is CASGMGSGQYF. CDR3 DNA sequence: TGCGCCAGCGGAATGGGTTCGGGACAGTACTTC.

The genes are TRBV6-5 and TRBJ1-2, with D perhaps TRBD1 (6 bases). Germline loops: CDR1 MNHEY, CDR2 SVGAGI. There are 15 residues in the CDR3. Between the trimmed V and J ends, which lost 6 bases and 10 bases, there was a span of 24 bases. The CDR3 loop reads CASSRGADTSWDYTF. The CDR3 DNA reads as TGTGCCAGCAGCCGGGGGGCAGACACCTCATGGGACTACACCTTC.

This clone was detected once. The J gene is TRBJ1-5, the V gene TRBV10-3; maybe TRBD1 (6 bases). The germline gives CDR1 ENHRY, CDR2 SYGVKD. V lost 8 bases and J 0 bases, leaving 11 bases between the germline ends. The CDR3 covers 14 residues. The CDR3 DNA is TGTGCCATCGGACAGAGCTATAGCAATCAGCCCCAGCATTTT. Residues: CAIGQSYSNQPQHF.

This chain uses TRBV7-8 with TRBJ1-2; D is perhaps TRBD1 (6 bases). With 1 base removed from V and 3 bases from J, the gap between germline ends came to 12 bases. In germline, CDR1 is SGHVS, CDR2 FQNEAQ. This CDR3 is 15 amino acids long. The CDR3 coding sequence is TGTGCCAGCAGCTTAGGGTTACAGGGAGACTATGGCTACACCTTC. Encoded protein: CASSLGLQGDYGYTF.

V is TRBV11-2 and J is TRBJ2-5, with D possibly matching TRBD1 (6 bases). V lost 5 bases to trimming and J lost 0 bases, with 13 bases between them. Germline assignment: CDR1 SGHAT and CDR2 FQNNGV. This CDR3 contains 15 residues. Written as DNA, the CDR3 is TGTGCCAGCAGCCAGGGGTCCGGCCACCAAGAGACCCAGTACTTC. This sequence encodes CASSQGSGHQETQYF. The variable domain in full, with the rest retrieved from reference TRBV11-2 and TRBJ2-5, is EAGVAQSPRYKIIEKRQSVAFWCNPISGHATLYWYQQILGQGPKLLIQFQNNGVVDDSQLPKDRFSAERLKGVDSTLKIQPAKLEDSAVYLCASSQGSGHQETQYFGPGTRLLVL.

This rearrangement joins TRBV5-5 to TRBJ2-1; 12 bases match TRBD2. J was trimmed by 8 bases and V by 1 base; bases with no gene match: 13. CDR1 and CDR2 (germline): SGHKS, YYEKEE (reference sequence). The CDR3 is made up of 18 amino acids. For the CDR3, the DNA is TGTGCCAGCAGCTTGAAGTCACTAGCGGGGGGATTTCTATATGAGCAGTTCTTC. Protein: CASSLKSLAGGFLYEQFF.

This chain uses TRBV5-6 with TRBJ1-1; TRBD1 agrees at 7 bases. The CDR3 extends over 15 amino acids. The V gene end was trimmed by 0 bases and the J gene end by 4 bases; junction bases not matched to a gene: 6. The germline gives CDR1 SGHDT, CDR2 YYEEEE. In DNA, the CDR3 is TGTGCCAGCAGCTTGGTAAGGGGGCTGGGCACTGAAGCTTTCTTT. Its translation: CASSLVRGLGTEAFF.

This clone was seen only a few times. V usage is TRBV4-3 and J usage is TRBJ1-3; D gene ambiguous. With 3 bases removed from V and 3 bases from J, the gap between germline ends came to 12 bases. This CDR3 is 15 amino acids long. Germline V CDR1 and CDR2: LGHNA, YSLEER. CDR3 amino acids: CASSQVGGNGNTIYF. CDR3 nucleotide sequence: TGCGCCAGCAGCCAGGTGGGAGGGAATGGAAACACCATATATTTT.

This clone was seen many times. The chain couples TRBV11-3 to TRBJ2-5, with 7 bases that match TRBD2. Germline V gene lookup returns CDR1 SGHNT and CDR2 YENEEA. V trimming: 8 bases; J trimming: 5 bases; junction bases outside the gene matches: 2. This CDR3 is 11 amino acids long. CDR3 sequence: CASGLGETQYF. In DNA form, the CDR3 reads TGTGCCAGCGGACTAGGGGAGACCCAGTACTTC.

This chain's CDR3 is CATSGTSGSYNEQFF. CDR3 sequence (DNA): TGTGCCACCAGTGGTACTAGCGGCTCCTACAATGAGCAGTTCTTC. The chain couples TRBV24-1 to TRBJ2-1; 8 nucleotides line up with TRBD2. The V segment lost 5 bases and the J segment 0 bases; nucleotides outside the gene matches: 2. The CDR3 spans 15 residues. Germline lookup yields CDR1 KGHDR and CDR2 SFDVKD.

J is TRBJ1-6 and V is TRBV6-5; TRBD1 agrees at 7 bases. This CDR3 has 14 residues. Germline trimming cut 5 bases from V and 8 bases from J; bases unmatched to any gene: 6. CDR1 and CDR2 (germline): MNHEY, SVGAGI. The DNA for the CDR3 is TGTGCCAGCAGTCGACAGGGTTTGGATTCACCCCTCCACTTT. It translates to CASSRQGLDSPLHF.

The CDR3 protein is CASSELSGANYGYTF. For the CDR3, the DNA is TGTGCCAGCAGTGAATTGTCAGGTGCTAACTATGGCTACACCTTC. The chain recombines TRBV6-1 with TRBJ1-2, with unresolved D. The ends were cut back, 2 bases at V and 0 bases at J, with 10 bases in the middle. CDR3 size: 15 residues. From germline, CDR1 is MNHNS and CDR2 SASEGT.

The rearrangement uses TRBV6-5 and TRBJ1-1; D gene uncertain. Germline CDR1 reads MNHEY; CDR2 reads SVGAGI. V shed 7 bases and J shed 0 bases, with 15 bases lying between them. CDR3 length: 15 amino acids. The CDR3 region is CASTQRYGMNTEAFF. The CDR3 DNA reads TGTGCCAGCACCCAGAGGTACGGTATGAACACTGAAGCTTTCTTT.

The rearrangement joins TRBV13 to TRBJ2-6; no definite D call. From germline, CDR1 is PRHDT and CDR2 FYEKMQ (reference sequence). There are 16 residues in the CDR3. Between the trimmed V and J ends, which lost 4 bases and 4 bases, there was a span of 14 bases. CDR3 loop: CASSYQQETGANVLTF. CDR3 nucleotide sequence: TGTGCCAGCAGCTACCAGCAGGAAACCGGGGCCAACGTCCTGACTTTC. Together with reference TRBV13 and TRBJ2-6, the CDR3 gives the full variable domain: AAGVIQSPRHLIKEKRETATLKCYPIPRHDTVYWYQQGPGQDPQFLISFYEKMQSDKGSIPDRFSAQQFSDYHSELNMSSLELGDSALYFCASSYQQETGANVLTFGAGSRLTVL.

The chain combines TRBV3-1 (or the pseudogene TRBV3-2) with TRBJ2-5, with 14 positions matching TRBD2. Germline CDR1 and CDR2: LGHDT and YNNKEL (reference sequence). J was trimmed by 4 bases and V by 7 bases; bases with no gene match: 5. The CDR3 extends over 15 amino acids. CDR3 residues: CASTRLAGGGETQYF. In nucleotides, the CDR3 is TGTGCCAGCACCCGACTAGCGGGGGGGGGAGAGACCCAGTACTTC.